This T cell receptor (beta chain) was sequenced for a study of PD-1 blockade in classical Hodgkin lymphoma. Notes on the study in general: Complete responders' baseline diversity resembled that of newly diagnosed patients. CD4+ TCR diversity rose significantly by C4D1, and CD8+ TCR diversity did not. Nivolumab initiation under 1 year post-ASCT meant exclusion.

For this clone: As yet, its antigen is unknown.

The table came from immunoSEQ multiplex PCR; TCRdb's copy has only in-frame clones and leaves some out. The table includes roughly 150,000 clones, approximately 72% detected once. Every one of the patients relapsed after autologous stem cell transplantation (brentuximab vedotin exposure was variable). The TCR sequence derives from a human donor with classical Hodgkin lymphoma. Sample: peripheral blood mononuclear cells (PBMCs), taken before the second cycle of nivolumab.

The CDR3, as DNA: TGTGCCAGCAGCGACCACTCCTCCGGACCCGGCTACACCTTC. Residues: CASSDHSSGPGYTF. The chain has TRBV7-2 and TRBJ1-2; D unresolved. This CDR3 spans 14 amino acids. Germline CDR1 and CDR2: SGHTA and FQGNSA. V lost 5 bases to trimming and J lost 8 bases, with 18 bases between them. The full variable domain, with the rest looked up from reference TRBV7-2 and TRBJ1-2, is GAGVSQSPSNKVTEKGKDVELRCDPISGHTALYWYRQSLGQGLEFLIYFQGNSAPDKSGLPSDRFSAERTGGSVSTLTIQRTQQEDSAVYLCASSDHSSGPGYTFGSGTRLTVV.